Listed here are 5 T cell receptor beta chains from one sample, sequenced in a study of cytomegalovirus exposure and HLA in healthy donors. The study ran its PCR with 60 Vbeta and 13 Jbeta primers. TCRdb's table, derived via immunoSEQ multiplex PCR, lists solely in-frame clones and lacks some. Counted here are nearly 200,000 clones, roughly 80% occurring once; the ten biggest clones make up approximately 2.1%. Sequenced: PBMCs. The receptors originated from a woman aged 25-40 years in good health and CMV-seropositive.

This clone was seen a single time. Its ends do not fully match the called genes, so a read error is possible. This chain connects TRBV18 to TRBJ2-7; TRBD2 matches 9 bases. Germline V lookup: CDR1 KGHSH, CDR2 LQKENI. There are 15 residues in the CDR3. The CDR3 here is CASSPQASGNYEQYF. The CDR3 nucleotides read TGTGCCAGCTCCCCACAGGCTAGCGGGAACTACGAGCAGTACTTC.

The chain is built from TRBV5-4 and TRBJ1-6, with D unresolved. The V and J ends lost 9 bases and 0 bases respectively, with 13 bases between them. The CDR3 is made up of 15 amino acids. Germline V lookup: CDR1 SGHNT, CDR2 YYREEE (reference sequence). Here the CDR3 DNA reads TGTGCCACGAGGGAGGTTGACTCCTATAATTCACCCCTCCACTTT. It yields the protein CATREVDSYNSPLHF.

The V call is TRBV13, the J call TRBJ1-2, with 11 bases matching TRBD1. The length of the CDR3 is 14 residues. Germline trimming cut 3 bases from V and 7 bases from J; bases unmatched to any gene: 4. CDR1 is PRHDT and CDR2 is FYEKMQ in the germline V gene (reference sequence). CDR3 coding DNA: TGTGCCAGCAGCTTCCGGACAGGGGGCGGTGGCTACACCTTC. The encoded protein is CASSFRTGGGGYTF.

The chain carries TRBV7-9 and TRBJ1-5; possible D gene TRBD1, 6 bases. This CDR3 spans 13 amino acids. In germline, CDR1 is SEHNR, CDR2 FQNEAQ (reference sequence). V dropped 7 bases and J dropped 4 bases, with 11 bases sitting between them. This CDR3 is CASTMTGNQPQHF. CDR3 nucleotide sequence: TGTGCCAGCACAATGACAGGTAATCAGCCCCAGCATTTT.

This rearrangement joins TRBV28 to TRBJ2-5; the D gene is possibly TRBD2 (6 bases). Germline lookup yields CDR1 MDHEN and CDR2 SYDVKM. The CDR3 spans 13 residues. Between the trimmed V and J ends, which lost 7 bases and 1 base, there was a span of 10 bases. The CDR3 nucleotides are TGTGCCAGCACCGGGACTTTCCAAGAGACCCAGTACTTC. Amino acid sequence: CASTGTFQETQYF.